This paragraph covers one T cell receptor beta chain sequence. V lost 5 bases, J lost 3 bases, and 11 bases stayed unmatched. Germline V gene data show CDR1 as LNHDA and CDR2 as SQIVND (reference sequence). This CDR3 contains 16 residues. The data derive from a study of blood T cell repertoires in COVID-19. Method: immunoSEQ multiplex PCR; TCRdb's copy keeps in-frame clones and lacks some. The sample has 150,000 to 200,000 clones, around 86% seen once. The genes are TRBV19 and TRBJ2-3, with 7 bases aligning to TRBD1. The source material was peripheral blood. The receptor was isolated from a woman in her twenties or thirties with active or convalescent COVID-19. CDR3 sequence (DNA): TGTGCCAGTAGTCCCCAAGCTAGGGGGCGAACAGATACGCAGTATTTT. It specifies CASSPQARGRTDTQYF.